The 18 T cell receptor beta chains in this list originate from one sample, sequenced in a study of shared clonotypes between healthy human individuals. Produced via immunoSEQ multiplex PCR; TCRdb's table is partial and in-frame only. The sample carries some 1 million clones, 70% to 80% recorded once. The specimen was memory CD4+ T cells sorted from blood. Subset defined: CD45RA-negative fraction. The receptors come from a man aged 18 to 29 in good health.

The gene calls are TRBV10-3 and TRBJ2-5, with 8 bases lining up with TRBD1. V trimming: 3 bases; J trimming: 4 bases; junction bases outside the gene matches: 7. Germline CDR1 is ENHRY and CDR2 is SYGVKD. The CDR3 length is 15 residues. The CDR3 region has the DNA TGTGCCATCAGTGAAGGGACAGGTGAAAGAGAGACCCAGTACTTC. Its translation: CAISEGTGERETQYF.

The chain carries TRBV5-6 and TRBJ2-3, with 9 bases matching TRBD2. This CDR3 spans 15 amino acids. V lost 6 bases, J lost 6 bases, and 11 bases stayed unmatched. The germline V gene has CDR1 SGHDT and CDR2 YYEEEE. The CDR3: CASNLRRGGPDTQYF. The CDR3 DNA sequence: TGTGCCAGCAACCTCCGGCGGGGGGGCCCCGATACGCAGTATTTT.

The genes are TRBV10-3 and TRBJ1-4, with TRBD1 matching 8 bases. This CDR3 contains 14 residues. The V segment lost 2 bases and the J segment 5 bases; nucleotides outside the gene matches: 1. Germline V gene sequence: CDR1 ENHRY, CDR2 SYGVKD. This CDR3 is CAISENRGNEKLFF. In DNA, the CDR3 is TGTGCCATCAGTGAGAACAGGGGGAATGAAAAACTGTTTTTT.

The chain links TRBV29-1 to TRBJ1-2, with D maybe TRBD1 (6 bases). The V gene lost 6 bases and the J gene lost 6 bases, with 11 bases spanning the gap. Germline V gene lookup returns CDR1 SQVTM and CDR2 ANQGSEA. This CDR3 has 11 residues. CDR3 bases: TGCAGCGTCTACCAGGGGCATGGCTACACCTTC. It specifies CSVYQGHGYTF.

In DNA, the CDR3 is TGTGCCAGCAGTGGAGCGGGGAAGGATACGCAGTATTTT. Its translation is CASSGAGKDTQYF. The chain couples TRBV28 to TRBJ2-3, with TRBD2 matching over 7 bases. The CDR3 runs to 13 residues. With 5 bases clipped from V and 6 bases from J, the junction kept 5 bases outside the gene matches. Looked up from germline, CDR1 is MDHEN and CDR2 is SYDVKM.

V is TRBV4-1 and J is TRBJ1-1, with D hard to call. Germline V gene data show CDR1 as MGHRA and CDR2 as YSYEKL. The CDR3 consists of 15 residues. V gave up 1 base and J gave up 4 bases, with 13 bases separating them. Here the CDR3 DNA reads TGCGCCAGCAGCCAAGTTGAGGGTTTTTTCACTGAAGCTTTCTTT. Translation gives CASSQVEGFFTEAFF.

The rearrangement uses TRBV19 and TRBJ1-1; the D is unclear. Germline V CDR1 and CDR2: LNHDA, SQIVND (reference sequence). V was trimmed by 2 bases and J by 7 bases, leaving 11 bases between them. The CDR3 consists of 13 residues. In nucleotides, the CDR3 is TGTGCCAGTAGTATAAGGGCCCGGGGTGAAGCTTTCTTT. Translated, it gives CASSIRARGEAFF.

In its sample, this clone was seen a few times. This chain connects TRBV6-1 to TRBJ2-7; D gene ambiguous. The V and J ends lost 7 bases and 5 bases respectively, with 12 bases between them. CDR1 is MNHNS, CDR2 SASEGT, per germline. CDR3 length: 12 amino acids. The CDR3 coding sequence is TGTGCCAGCATTATCTCTCTTAACGAGCAGTACTTC. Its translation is CASIISLNEQYF.

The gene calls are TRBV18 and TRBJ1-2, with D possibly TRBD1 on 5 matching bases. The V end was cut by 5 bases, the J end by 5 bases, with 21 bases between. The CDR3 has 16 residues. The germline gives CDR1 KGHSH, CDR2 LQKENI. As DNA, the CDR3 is TGTGCCAGCTCAACCACCGCGGGACCGAACCCTTATGGCTACACCTTC. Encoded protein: CASSTTAGPNPYGYTF.

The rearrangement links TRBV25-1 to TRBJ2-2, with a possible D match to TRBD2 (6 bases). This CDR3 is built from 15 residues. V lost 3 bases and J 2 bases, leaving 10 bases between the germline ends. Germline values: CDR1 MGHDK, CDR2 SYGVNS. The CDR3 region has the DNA TGTGCCAGCAGTGAGAATAGCGGAAACACCGGGGAGCTGTTTTTT. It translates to CASSENSGNTGELFF.

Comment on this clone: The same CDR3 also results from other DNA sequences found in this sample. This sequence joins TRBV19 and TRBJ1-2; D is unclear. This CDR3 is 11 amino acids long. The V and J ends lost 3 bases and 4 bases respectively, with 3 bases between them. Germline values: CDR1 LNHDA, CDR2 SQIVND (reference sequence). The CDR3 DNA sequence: TGTGCCAGTAGTATCGGCTATGGCTACACCTTC. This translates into CASSIGYGYTF. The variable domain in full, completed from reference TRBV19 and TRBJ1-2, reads DGGITQSPKYLFRKEGQNVTLSCEQNLNHDAMYWYRQDPGQGLRLIYYSQIVNDFQKGDIAEGYSVSREKKESFPLTVTSAQKNPTAFYLCASSIGYGYTFGSGTRLTVV.

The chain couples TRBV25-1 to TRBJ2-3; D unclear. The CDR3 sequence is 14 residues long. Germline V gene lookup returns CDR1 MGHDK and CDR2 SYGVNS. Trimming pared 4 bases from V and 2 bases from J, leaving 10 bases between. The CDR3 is CASSGLGHTDTQYF. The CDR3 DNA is TGTGCCAGCAGTGGATTAGGGCACACAGATACGCAGTATTTT.

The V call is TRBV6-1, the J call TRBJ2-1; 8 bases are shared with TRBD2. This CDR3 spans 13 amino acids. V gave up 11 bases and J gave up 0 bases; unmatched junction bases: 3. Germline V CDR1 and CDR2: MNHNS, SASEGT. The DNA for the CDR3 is TGTGCCCCCGGGACTAGCTCCTACAATGAGCAGTTCTTC. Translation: CAPGTSSYNEQFF.

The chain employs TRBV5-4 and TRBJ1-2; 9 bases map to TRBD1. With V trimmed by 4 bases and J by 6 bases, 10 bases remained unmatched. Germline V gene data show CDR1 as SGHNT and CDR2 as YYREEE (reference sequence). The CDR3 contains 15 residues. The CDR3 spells CASSTGDRVADGYTF. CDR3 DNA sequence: TGTGCCAGCAGCACGGGGGACAGGGTAGCGGATGGCTACACCTTC.

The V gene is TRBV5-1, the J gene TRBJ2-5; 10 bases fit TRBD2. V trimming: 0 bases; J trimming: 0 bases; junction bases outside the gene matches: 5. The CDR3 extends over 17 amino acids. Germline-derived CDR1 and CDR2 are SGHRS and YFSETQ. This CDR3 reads CASSLGSGGGHQETQYF. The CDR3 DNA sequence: TGCGCCAGCAGCTTGGGAAGCGGGGGGGGTCACCAAGAGACCCAGTACTTC.

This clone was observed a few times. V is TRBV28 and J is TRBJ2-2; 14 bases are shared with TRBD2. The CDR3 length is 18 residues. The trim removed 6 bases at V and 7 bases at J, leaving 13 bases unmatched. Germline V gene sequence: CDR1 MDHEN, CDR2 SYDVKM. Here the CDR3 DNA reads TGTGCCAGCAGCTCAGGACTAGCGGGGGGCCTTCTAGGCGGGGAGCTGTTTTTT. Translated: CASSSGLAGGLLGGELFF.

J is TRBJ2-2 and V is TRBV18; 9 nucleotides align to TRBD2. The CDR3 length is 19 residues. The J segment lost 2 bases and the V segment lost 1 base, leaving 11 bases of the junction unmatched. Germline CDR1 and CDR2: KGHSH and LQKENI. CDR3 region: CASSPRRSSGGTNTGELFF. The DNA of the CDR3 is TGTGCCAGCTCACCACGCCGGAGTAGCGGGGGCACCAACACCGGGGAGCTGTTTTTT.

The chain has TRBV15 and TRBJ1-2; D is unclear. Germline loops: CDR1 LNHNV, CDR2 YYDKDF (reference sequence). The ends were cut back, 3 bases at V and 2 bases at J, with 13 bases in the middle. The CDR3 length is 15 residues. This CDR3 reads CATSRGLTENYGYTF. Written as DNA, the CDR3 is TGTGCCACCAGCAGGGGCCTCACGGAAAACTATGGCTACACCTTC. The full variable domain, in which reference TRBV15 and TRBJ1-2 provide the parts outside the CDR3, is DAMVIQNPRYQVTQFGKPVTLSCSQTLNHNVMYWYQQKSSQAPKLLFHYYDKDFNNEADTPDNFQSRRPNTSFCFLDIRSPGLGDTAMYLCATSRGLTENYGYTFGSGTRLTVV.